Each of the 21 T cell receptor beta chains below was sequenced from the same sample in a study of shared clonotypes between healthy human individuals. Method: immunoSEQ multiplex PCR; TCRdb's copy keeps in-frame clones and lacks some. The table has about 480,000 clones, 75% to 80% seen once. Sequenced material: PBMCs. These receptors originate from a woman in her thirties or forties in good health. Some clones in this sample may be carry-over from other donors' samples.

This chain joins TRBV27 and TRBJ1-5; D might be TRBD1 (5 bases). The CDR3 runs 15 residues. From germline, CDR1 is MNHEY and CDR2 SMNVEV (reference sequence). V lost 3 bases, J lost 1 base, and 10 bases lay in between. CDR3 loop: CASSFSRASNQPQHF. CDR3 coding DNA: TGTGCCAGCAGTTTTTCCAGGGCGAGCAATCAGCCCCAGCATTTT.

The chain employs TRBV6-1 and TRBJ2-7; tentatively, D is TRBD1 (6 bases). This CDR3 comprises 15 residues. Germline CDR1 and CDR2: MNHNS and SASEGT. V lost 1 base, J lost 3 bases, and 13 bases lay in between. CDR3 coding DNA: TGTGCCAGCAGTGAAGGTCTGCCAGGGGACTACGAGCAGTACTTC. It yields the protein CASSEGLPGDYEQYF.

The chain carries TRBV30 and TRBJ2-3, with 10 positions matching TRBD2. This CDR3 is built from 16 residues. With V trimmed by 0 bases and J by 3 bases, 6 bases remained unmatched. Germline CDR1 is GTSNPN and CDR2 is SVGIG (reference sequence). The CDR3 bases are TGTGCCTGGAGTGTAGGTCTAGCGGGAGCAACAGATACGCAGTATTTT. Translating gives CAWSVGLAGATDTQYF. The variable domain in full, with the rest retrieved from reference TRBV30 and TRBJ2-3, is SQTIHQWPATLVQPVGSPLSLECTVEGTSNPNLYWYRQAAGRGLQLLFYSVGIGQISSEVPQNLSASRPQDRQFILSSKKLLLSDSGFYLCAWSVGLAGATDTQYFGPGTRLTVL.

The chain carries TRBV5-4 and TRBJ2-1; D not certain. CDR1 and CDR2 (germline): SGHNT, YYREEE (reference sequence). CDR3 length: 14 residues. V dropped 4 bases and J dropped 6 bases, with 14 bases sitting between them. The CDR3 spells CASSRTARPNEQFF. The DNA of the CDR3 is TGTGCCAGCAGCAGAACAGCCCGCCCCAATGAGCAGTTCTTC.

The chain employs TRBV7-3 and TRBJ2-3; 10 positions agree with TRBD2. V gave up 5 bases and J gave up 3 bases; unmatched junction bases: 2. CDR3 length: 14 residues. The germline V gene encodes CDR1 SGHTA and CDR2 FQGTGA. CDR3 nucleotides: TGTGCCAGCAGCAAGACTAGCGGGACAGATACGCAGTATTTT. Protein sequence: CASSKTSGTDTQYF.

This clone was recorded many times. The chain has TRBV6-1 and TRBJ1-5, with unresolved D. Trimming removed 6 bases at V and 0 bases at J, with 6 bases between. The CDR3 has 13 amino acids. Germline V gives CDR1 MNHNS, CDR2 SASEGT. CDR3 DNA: TGTGCCAGCAGGAGCAATAGCAATCAGCCCCAGCATTTT. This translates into CASRSNSNQPQHF.

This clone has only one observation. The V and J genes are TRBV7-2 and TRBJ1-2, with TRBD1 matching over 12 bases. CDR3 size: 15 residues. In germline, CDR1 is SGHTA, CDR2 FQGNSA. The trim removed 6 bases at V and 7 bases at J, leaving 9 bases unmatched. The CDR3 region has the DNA TGTGCCAGCAGTCTAGGGGGACAGGGGGCCGGTGGCTACACCTTC. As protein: CASSLGGQGAGGYTF.

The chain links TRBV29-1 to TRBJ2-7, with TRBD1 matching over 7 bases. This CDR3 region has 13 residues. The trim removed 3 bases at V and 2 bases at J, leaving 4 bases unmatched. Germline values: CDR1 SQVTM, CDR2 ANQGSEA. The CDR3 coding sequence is TGCAGCGTTGACACTGGACAGGCCTACGAGCAGTACTTC. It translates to CSVDTGQAYEQYF.

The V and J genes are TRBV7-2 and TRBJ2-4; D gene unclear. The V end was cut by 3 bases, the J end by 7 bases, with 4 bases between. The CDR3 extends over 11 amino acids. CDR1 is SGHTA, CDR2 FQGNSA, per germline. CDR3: CASSFLNIQYF. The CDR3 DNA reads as TGTGCCAGCAGCTTTTTGAACATTCAGTACTTC.

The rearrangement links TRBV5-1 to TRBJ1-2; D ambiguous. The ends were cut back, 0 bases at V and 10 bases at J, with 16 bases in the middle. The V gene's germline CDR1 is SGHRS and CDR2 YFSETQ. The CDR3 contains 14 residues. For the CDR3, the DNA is TGCGCCAGCAGCTTGGGTCCGGACGGACGTGACTACACCTTC. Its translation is CASSLGPDGRDYTF.

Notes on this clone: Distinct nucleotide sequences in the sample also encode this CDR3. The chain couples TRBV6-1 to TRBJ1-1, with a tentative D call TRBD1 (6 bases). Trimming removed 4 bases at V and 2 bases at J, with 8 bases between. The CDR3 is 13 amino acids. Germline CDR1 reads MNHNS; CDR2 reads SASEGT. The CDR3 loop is CASSVQGNTEAFF. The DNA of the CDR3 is TGTGCCAGCAGTGTACAGGGTAACACTGAAGCTTTCTTT.

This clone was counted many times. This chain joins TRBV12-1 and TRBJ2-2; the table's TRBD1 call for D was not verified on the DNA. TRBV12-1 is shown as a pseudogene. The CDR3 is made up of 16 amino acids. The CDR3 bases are TGTGCCAGCAGCTTTTGTGGACAGCCGAACACCGGGGAGCTGTTTTTT. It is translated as CASSFCGQPNTGELFF.

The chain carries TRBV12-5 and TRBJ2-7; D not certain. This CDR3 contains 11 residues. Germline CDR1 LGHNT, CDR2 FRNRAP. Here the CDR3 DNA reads TGTGTCACTCCAGTGGCCTACGAGCAGTACTTC. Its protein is CVTPVAYEQYF.

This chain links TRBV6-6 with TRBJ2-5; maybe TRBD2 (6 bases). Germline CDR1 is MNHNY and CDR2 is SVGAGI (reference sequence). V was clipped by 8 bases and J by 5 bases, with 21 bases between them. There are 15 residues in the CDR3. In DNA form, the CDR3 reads TGTGCCAGCGGCCTCGACGGGAGTGGCGTGGAGACCCAGTACTTC. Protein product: CASGLDGSGVETQYF.

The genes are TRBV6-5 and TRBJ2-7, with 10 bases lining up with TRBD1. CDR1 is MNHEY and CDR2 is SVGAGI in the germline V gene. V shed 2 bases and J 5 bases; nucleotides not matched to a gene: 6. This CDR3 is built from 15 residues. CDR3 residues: CASSYTRDRGHEQYF. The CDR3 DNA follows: TGTGCCAGCAGTTACACTAGGGACAGGGGCCACGAGCAGTACTTC.

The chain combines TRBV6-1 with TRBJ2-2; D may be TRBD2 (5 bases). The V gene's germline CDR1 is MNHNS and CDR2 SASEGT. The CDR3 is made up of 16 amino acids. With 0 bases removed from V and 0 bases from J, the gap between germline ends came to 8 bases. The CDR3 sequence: CASSEARVPNTGELFF. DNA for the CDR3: TGTGCCAGCAGTGAAGCGAGGGTACCGAACACCGGGGAGCTGTTTTTT.

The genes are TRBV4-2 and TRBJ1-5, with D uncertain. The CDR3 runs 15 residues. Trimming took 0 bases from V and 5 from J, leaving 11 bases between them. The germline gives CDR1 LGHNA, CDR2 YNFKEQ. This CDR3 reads CASSQDTQVDQPQHF. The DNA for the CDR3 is TGTGCCAGCAGCCAAGACACCCAGGTGGATCAGCCCCAGCATTTT.

The CDR3 DNA is TGTGCCAGCAGCGTAGGATTGTTAGCGGGAGTGGAGACCCAGTACTTC. This translates into CASSVGLLAGVETQYF. The J gene is TRBJ2-5, the V gene TRBV9; 9 bases agree with TRBD2. CDR1 is SGDLS and CDR2 is YYNGEE in the germline V gene. The CDR3 spans 16 residues. V shed 0 bases, J shed 5 bases, and the junction held 8 bases outside the gene matches. Looking up the rest from reference TRBV9 and TRBJ2-5 gives the full variable domain: DSGVTQTPKHLITATGQRVTLRCSPRSGDLSVYWYQQSLDQGLQFLIQYYNGEERAKGNILERFSAQQFPDLHSELNLSSLELGDSALYFCASSVGLLAGVETQYFGPGTRLLVL.

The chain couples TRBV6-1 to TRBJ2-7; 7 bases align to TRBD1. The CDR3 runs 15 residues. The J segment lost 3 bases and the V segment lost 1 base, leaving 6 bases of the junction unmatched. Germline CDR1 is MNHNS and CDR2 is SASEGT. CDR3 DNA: TGTGCCAGCAGTGAAGAGGGGGCAGGGGGCTACGAGCAGTACTTC. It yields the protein CASSEEGAGGYEQYF.

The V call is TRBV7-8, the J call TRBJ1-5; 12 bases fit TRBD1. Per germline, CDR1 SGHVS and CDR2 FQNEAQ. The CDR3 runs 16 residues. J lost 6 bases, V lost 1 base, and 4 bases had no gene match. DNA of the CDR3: TGTGCCAGCAGCTTAGTAGGGACAGGGGGCAGTCAGCCCCAGCATTTT. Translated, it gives CASSLVGTGGSQPQHF.

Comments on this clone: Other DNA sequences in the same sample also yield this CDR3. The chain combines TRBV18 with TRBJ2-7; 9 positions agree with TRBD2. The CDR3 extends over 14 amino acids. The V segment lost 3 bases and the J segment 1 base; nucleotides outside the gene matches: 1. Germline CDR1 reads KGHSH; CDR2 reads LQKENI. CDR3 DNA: TGTGCCAGCTCACCGACTAGCGGATCCTACGAGCAGTACTTC. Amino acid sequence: CASSPTSGSYEQYF.